This T cell receptor (beta chain) stems from a study of T cell changes during pregnancy in multiple sclerosis. Clones were read by immunoSEQ multiplex PCR, and TCRdb kept only the in-frame ones, dropping some. The profile shows under 45,000 clones, roughly 92% of them singletons. The CDR3 totals 16 residues. Germline CDR1 SGDLS, CDR2 YYNGEE. V gave up 0 bases and J gave up 5 bases; unmatched junction bases: 8. V and J are TRBV9 and TRBJ2-3; 8 bases match TRBD2. The starting material was CD4+ T cells from peripheral blood mononuclear cells, obtained in the first trimester of pregnancy. This clonotype originated in a female donor with multiple sclerosis, enrolled in a pregnancy study. CDR3 region: CASSVEGAGVIDTQYF. The CDR3 coding sequence is TGTGCCAGCAGCGTAGAGGGAGCGGGAGTGATAGATACGCAGTATTTT.